These T cell receptor beta chains were read from a single sample in a study of OX40 agonist ivuxolimab in advanced cancers. The repertoire was sequenced with immunoSEQ multiplex PCR; TCRdb's copy has only in-frame clones and lacks some. The top ten clones hold 1.5% to 2% of a sample with approximately 37,000 clones, 65% to 85% of them seen once. The input for sequencing was CD4+ or CD8+ T cells sorted from blood, taken in a trial of the OX40 agonist ivuxolimab. These receptors originate from an adult with an advanced solid tumor such as melanoma, head and neck, liver or kidney cancer. The CDR3 runs from the conserved cysteine through the conserved F or W. Fields, in order: CDR3 length, J gene, clone size, D gene, V gene, CDR3 DNA, CDR3 protein. A D gene is named only where the DNA matches it firmly. Not every row has a clone size; where given, it reads once, few, many or a size class.

CDR3 length: 16
J gene: TRBJ2-1
clone size: NA
D gene: TRBD2
V gene: TRBV19
CDR3 DNA: TGTGCCAGTAGTACCGGACTAGCGAACTCCTACAATGAGCAGTTCTTC
CDR3 protein: CASSTGLANSYNEQFF

CDR3 length: 15
J gene: TRBJ2-7
clone size: NA
D gene: NA
V gene: TRBV28
CDR3 DNA: TGTGCCAGCAGTTTATCGTGGCAGGGGGGCTACGAGCAGTACTTC
CDR3 protein: CASSLSWQGGYEQYF

CDR3 length: 14
J gene: TRBJ2-2
clone size: NA
D gene: NA
V gene: TRBV14
CDR3 DNA: TGTGCCAGCAGCCCAGAGGGGGAGGCCGGGGAGCTGTTTTTT
CDR3 protein: CASSPEGEAGELFF

CDR3 length: 12
J gene: TRBJ2-3
clone size: NA
D gene: NA
V gene: TRBV5-1
CDR3 DNA: TGCGCCAGCAGCTTTAATAGAGATACGCAGTATTTT
CDR3 protein: CASSFNRDTQYF

CDR3 length: 16
J gene: TRBJ2-3
clone size: NA
D gene: TRBD2
V gene: TRBV5-1
CDR3 DNA: TGCGCCAGCAGCTTGGCCGTTGCGGGGGTCACAGATACGCAGTATTTT
CDR3 protein: CASSLAVAGVTDTQYF

CDR3 length: 13
J gene: TRBJ1-5
clone size: NA
D gene: TRBD1
V gene: TRBV6-6
CDR3 DNA: TGTGCCAGCAATACAGGGGTGGGTCAGCCCCAGCATTTT
CDR3 protein: CASNTGVGQPQHF

CDR3 length: 13
J gene: TRBJ1-2
clone size: NA
D gene: NA
V gene: TRBV6-5
CDR3 DNA: TGTGCCAGCAGTTATTTCCCCAAGTATGGCTACACCTTC
CDR3 protein: CASSYFPKYGYTF

CDR3 length: 13
J gene: TRBJ2-4
clone size: NA
D gene: NA
V gene: TRBV29-1
CDR3 DNA: TGCAGCGCCGACGAGGGGGCCAAAAACATTCAGTACTTC
CDR3 protein: CSADEGAKNIQYF

CDR3 length: 15
J gene: TRBJ2-7
clone size: NA
D gene: NA
V gene: TRBV9
CDR3 DNA: TGTGCCAGCAGCCCGAGAGGTGGGATTTCCTACGAGCAGTACTTC
CDR3 protein: CASSPRGGISYEQYF

CDR3 length: 14
J gene: TRBJ1-3
clone size: once
D gene: NA
V gene: TRBV7-2
CDR3 DNA: TGTGCCAGCAGCCCCTACGGTTTGGGTAACACCATATATTTT
CDR3 protein: CASSPYGLGNTIYF

CDR3 length: 14
J gene: TRBJ2-1
clone size: NA
D gene: NA
V gene: TRBV2
CDR3 DNA: TGTGCCAGCAGAGAGATAAGGTCAACGGGAGAGCAGTTCTTC
CDR3 protein: CASREIRSTGEQFF

CDR3 length: 13
J gene: TRBJ2-7
clone size: NA
D gene: NA
V gene: TRBV6-1
CDR3 DNA: TGTGCCAGCAGTTTACGCGGATCCTACGAGCAGTACTTC
CDR3 protein: CASSLRGSYEQYF

CDR3 length: 14
J gene: TRBJ2-7
clone size: NA
D gene: NA
V gene: TRBV7-9
CDR3 DNA: TGTGCCAGCAGCTTAGACACTACCTCCTACGAGCAGTACTTC
CDR3 protein: CASSLDTTSYEQYF

CDR3 length: 15
J gene: TRBJ1-1
clone size: NA
D gene: TRBD1
V gene: TRBV18
CDR3 DNA: TGTGCCAGCTCACCCAGGGGGGAGGTGAACACTGAAGCTTTCTTT
CDR3 protein: CASSPRGEVNTEAFF

CDR3 length: 16
J gene: TRBJ2-2
clone size: NA
D gene: NA
V gene: TRBV5-1
CDR3 DNA: TGCGCCAGCAGCTTTTCGGCCAGCTCGAACACCGGGGAGCTGTTTTTT
CDR3 protein: CASSFSASSNTGELFF

CDR3 length: 17
J gene: TRBJ2-1
clone size: once
D gene: TRBD2
V gene: TRBV18
CDR3 DNA: TGTGCCAGCTCACCACCTTGGTCGACTAGCGGGAGCTTTGAGCAGTTCTTC
CDR3 protein: CASSPPWSTSGSFEQFF

CDR3 length: 13
J gene: TRBJ2-6
clone size: NA
D gene: NA
V gene: TRBV11-2
CDR3 DNA: TGTGCCAGCAGCCAGTCTGGGGCCAACGTCCTGACTTTC
CDR3 protein: CASSQSGANVLTF

CDR3 length: 15
J gene: TRBJ2-1
clone size: NA
D gene: TRBD2
V gene: TRBV7-2
CDR3 DNA: TGTGCCAGCAGCTTGAGGGTGGCGGGGGGGAATGAGCAGTTCTTC
CDR3 protein: CASSLRVAGGNEQFF

CDR3 length: 19
J gene: TRBJ1-4
clone size: NA
D gene: NA
V gene: TRBV30
CDR3 DNA: TGTGCCTGGAGGAGGGGGAGGCTGGGGTTCGATTCAACTAATGAAAAACTGTTTTTT
CDR3 protein: CAWRRGRLGFDSTNEKLFF

CDR3 length: 17
J gene: TRBJ2-7
clone size: NA
D gene: NA
V gene: TRBV14
CDR3 DNA: TGTGCCAGCAGCCAAGTCGGGAATAAACGAACTGCCTACGAGCAGTACTTC
CDR3 protein: CASSQVGNKRTAYEQYF

CDR3 length: 13
J gene: TRBJ2-1
clone size: few
D gene: NA
V gene: TRBV29-1
CDR3 DNA: TGCAGCGGCAACTCAGGGGGGGCCGTTGAGCAGTTCTTC
CDR3 protein: CSGNSGGAVEQFF

CDR3 length: 13
J gene: TRBJ2-1
clone size: NA
D gene: NA
V gene: TRBV6-6
CDR3 DNA: TGTGCCAGCAGGATCACTACGTACAATGAGCAGTTCTTC
CDR3 protein: CASRITTYNEQFF